This T cell receptor (beta chain) is from a study of vaccination effects on CD4 cells after COVID-19. Study-level information: Post-vaccine sampling took place a median of 72 days after the second dose.

The V end lost 6 bases, the J end lost 1 base, and 11 bases lay between the germline ends. The CDR3 totals 14 residues. Germline CDR1 reads MGHDK; CDR2 reads SYGVNS. The protocol was immunoSEQ multiplex PCR, while the TCRdb copy is restricted to in-frame clones and leaves out a portion. The table has approximately 83,000 clones, around four fifths seen once. Expansion of antigen-specific CD4+ T cells with viral peptide pools was carried out by the ViraFEST assay before sequencing. Following 10 days of culture, CD4+ T cells were isolated. Subjects were given two BNT162b2 or mRNA-1273 vaccine doses. Researchers swapped half the medium for IL-2 medium on both days 3 and 7. Note on this clone: The antigen remains unidentified.

The clonotype originates from a human donor who received a COVID-19 vaccine. Sample: CD4+ T cells from PBMCs cultured with HCoV-OC43 spike peptides, taken after COVID-19 vaccination. Subset noted: HCoV-OC43 spike overlapping peptide pool stimulation. The chain uses TRBV25-1 and TRBJ2-3; D unclear. The CDR3 DNA sequence: TGTGCCAGCAGAACGACGGGCGGCACAGATACGCAGTATTTT. It codes for CASRTTGGTDTQYF.